A selection of T cell receptor beta chains follows, all from one sample in a study of early T cells in non-severe SARS-CoV-2 infection. TCRdb ran MiXCR on the 5' RACE reads and lists one entry per CDR3 protein. Found here are around 40,000 distinct CDR3 sequences, around a tenth of them singletons; the top ten hold about a fifth. Sequences were obtained from whole blood. These receptor sequences come from an adult who was a healthcare worker with PCR-confirmed SARS-CoV-2 infection or an uninfected control (not recorded which). CDR3s include the opening cysteine and the closing phenylalanine or tryptophan. A D gene is named only where the DNA matches it firmly. Clone sizes are given selectively: once, few, many, or a class where the clone is expanded.

d_gene	j_gene	abundance	v_gene	CDR3aa	CDR3nt
.	TRBJ2-7	many	TRBV4-3	CASSQSIGTSYEQYF	TGCGCCAGCAGCCAATCGATAGGAACCTCCTACGAGCAGTACTTC
.	TRBJ2-7	many	TRBV10-3	CAISESNRPSSYEQYF	TGTGCCATCAGTGAGTCGAACAGGCCGAGCTCCTACGAGCAGTACTTC
TRBD1	TRBJ2-1	many	TRBV6-1	CASSEVRGTGSYEQFF	TGTGCCAGCAGTGAGGTGCGTGGGACAGGGTCTTATGAGCAGTTCTTC
.	TRBJ2-1	.	TRBV20-1	CSATLDPYNEQFF	TGCAGTGCCACCCTAGATCCCTACAATGAGCAGTTCTTC
.	TRBJ2-1	many	TRBV7-3	CASSSLGTYLLNEQFF	TGTGCCAGCAGCTCACTCGGGACTTACCTCCTCAATGAGCAGTTCTTC
.	TRBJ1-1	few	TRBV19	CASSFARNTEAFF	TGTGCCAGTAGCTTCGCAAGGAACACTGAAGCTTTCTTT
.	TRBJ2-7	many	TRBV5-5	CASSWGYEQYF	TGTGCCAGCAGCTGGGGGTACGAGCAGTACTTC
TRBD1	TRBJ1-1	many	TRBV2	CASSDTGQMKAFF	TGTGCCAGCAGTGACACGGGACAGATGAAAGCTTTCTTT
.	TRBJ1-1	many	TRBV7-9	CASRSPDRMAFF	TGTGCCAGCCGCAGCCCCGACAGAATGGCTTTCTTT
TRBD2	TRBJ2-7	.	TRBV7-8	CASSLAFAGGSQVGYEQYF	TGTGCCAGCAGCTTAGCCTTCGCGGGAGGGTCCCAGGTTGGCTACGAGCAGTACTTC
.	TRBJ2-4	many	TRBV10-2	CASSGRVIGNIQYF	TGCGCCAGCAGTGGACGGGTCATAGGGAACATTCAGTACTTC
.	TRBJ2-1	.	TRBV7-2	CASSPGKGRSEQFF	TGTGCCAGCAGCCCAGGAAAGGGTAGGAGCGAGCAGTTCTTC
.	TRBJ2-5	many	TRBV6-2/TRBV6-3	CASRVTPHGTQYF	TGTGCCAGCAGGGTGACACCGCATGGGACCCAGTACTTC
TRBD1	TRBJ1-1	few	TRBV6-5	CASSTPGTATWNTEAFF	TGTGCCAGCAGTACCCCCGGGACAGCCACGTGGAACACTGAAGCTTTCTTT
TRBD2	TRBJ2-1	many	TRBV11-2	CASSLGLANNEQFF	TGTGCCAGCAGCTTAGGACTAGCTAACAATGAGCAGTTCTTC
.	TRBJ2-1	many	TRBV7-9	CASSPRSGQTNEQFF	TGTGCCAGCAGCCCCAGGAGCGGACAGACCAATGAGCAGTTCTTC
.	TRBJ2-6	many	TRBV6-2/TRBV6-3	CASRGWGSGANVLTF	TGTGCCAGCAGAGGATGGGGCTCTGGGGCCAACGTCCTGACTTTC
.	TRBJ2-7	many	TRBV5-1	CASSLATGIEQYF	TGCGCCAGCAGCCTAGCGACAGGGATCGAGCAGTACTTC
.	TRBJ1-1	few	TRBV29-1	CSVYRVMNTEAFF	TGCAGCGTTTACAGGGTTATGAACACTGAAGCTTTCTTT